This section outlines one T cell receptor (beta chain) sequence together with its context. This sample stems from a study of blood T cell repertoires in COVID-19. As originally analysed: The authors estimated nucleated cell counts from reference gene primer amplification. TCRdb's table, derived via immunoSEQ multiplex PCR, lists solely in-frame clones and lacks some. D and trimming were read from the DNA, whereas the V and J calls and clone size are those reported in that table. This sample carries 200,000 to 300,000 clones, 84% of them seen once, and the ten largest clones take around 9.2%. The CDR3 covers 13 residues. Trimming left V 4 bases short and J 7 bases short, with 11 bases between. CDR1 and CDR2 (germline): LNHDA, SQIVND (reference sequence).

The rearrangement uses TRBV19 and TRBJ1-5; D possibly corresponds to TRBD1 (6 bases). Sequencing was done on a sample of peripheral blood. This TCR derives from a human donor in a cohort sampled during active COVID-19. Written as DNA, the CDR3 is TGTGCCAGTAGTACACAGGGCCGACAGCCCCAGCATTTT. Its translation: CASSTQGRQPQHF.